This T cell receptor (beta chain) stems from a study of blood T cells in healthy people across ages. Points on this clonotype: The antigen remains unidentified.

Between the trimmed V and J ends, which lost 5 bases and 5 bases, there was a span of 19 bases. The CDR3 is 16 amino acids. The germline V gene encodes CDR1 MNHNY and CDR2 SVGAGI (reference sequence). Whole-study results and caveats: Correlation between TCR beta diversity and naive T cell percentage was strong.

With a J-beta primer mix and a sample-barcoded 5' primer, a second PCR ran roughly 6 to 12 cycles. From the 5' RACE reads, TCRdb called clonotypes with MiXCR, one entry per CDR3 protein. The sample includes hundreds of thousands of distinct CDR3 sequences, 36% of them seen just once. The sequence was obtained from a man between 18 and 35 years old in good health. The sequencing input was blood. The chain recombines TRBV6-6 with TRBJ2-1; D is perhaps TRBD2 (6 bases). The CDR3 loop reads CASSHRPREPDNEQFF. The CDR3 DNA reads TGTGCCAGCAGTCACCGTCCCCGGGAGCCTGACAATGAGCAGTTCTTC.